The 6 T cell receptor beta chains presented below share a single source sample, sequenced in a study of beta chain features in type 1 diabetes (dated by TCRdb to 2016 to 2019). Summary of the overall study and its limitations: In all four CD4+ subsets, TCRB CDR3 length was moderately but significantly shorter in type 1 diabetes patients.

Libraries were prepared through the immunoSEQ multiplex PCR assay. The entire amount of isolated RNA was reverse transcribed using the High Capacity cDNA Reverse Transcription Kit, so the sequenced TCRB transcripts were expressed ones. Not all clones reach the TCRdb copy of this immuneACCESS table, which keeps in-frame sequences only. Checked studies attribute under half of the gap to unresolved V genes and leave the rest unexplained. This sample lists 41,000 or so clones; roughly 70% were detected once. The top ten hold around 1.8% of the sample. For these TCRs, the target antigens are not known. Sequencing input: Tregs from blood. The label giving this sample's cell subset or site can be read as: regulatory CD4+ T cells. The receptor set was obtained from a man aged 25 to 45 with type 1 diabetes. Some clones in this sample may be carry-over from other donors' samples.

The CDR3 sequence: CASSLRGTSGGVSSTGELFF. The CDR3 DNA reads as TGCGCCAGCAGCCTTCGCGGGACTAGCGGGGGGGTTAGCTCAACCGGGGAGCTGTTTTTT. J is TRBJ2-2 and V is TRBV4-1; 16 nucleotides agree with TRBD2. CDR1 is MGHRA, CDR2 YSYEKL, per germline. CDR3 size: 20 residues. Trimming took 4 bases from V and 5 from J; bases not matched to a gene: 13.

This clone occurred once. This chain links TRBV9 with TRBJ2-2; 7 positions match TRBD1. The CDR3 runs 14 residues. V dropped 5 bases and J dropped 6; count of bases not matched to a gene: 7. Germline values: CDR1 SGDLS, CDR2 YYNGEE. The CDR3 region has the DNA TGTGCCAGCAGACAGGGGCGGACTGCCGGGGAGCTGTTTTTT. Translated: CASRQGRTAGELFF.

V and J are TRBV28 and TRBJ1-2; 10 bases map to TRBD1. V trimming: 3 bases; J trimming: 8 bases; junction bases outside the gene matches: 9. The germline V gene has CDR1 MDHEN and CDR2 SYDVKM. The CDR3 sequence is 15 residues long. This CDR3 is CASSFGHGTGVGYTF. CDR3 nucleotides: TGTGCCAGCAGTTTTGGTCATGGGACAGGGGTGGGCTACACCTTC.

This clone was seen a handful of times. The chain is built from TRBV7-9 and TRBJ1-3; no firm D call. CDR3 length: 18 residues. The V and J ends lost 3 bases and 0 bases respectively, with 18 bases between them. Germline loops: CDR1 SEHNR, CDR2 FQNEAQ (reference sequence). The CDR3 loop reads CASSFLSFGSHSGNTIYF. The CDR3, as DNA: TGTGCCAGCAGCTTTCTTTCCTTCGGGAGCCACTCTGGAAACACCATATATTTT. Based on the CDR3 plus reference TRBV7-9 and TRBJ1-3, the full variable domain is DTGVSQNPRHKITKRGQNVTFRCDPISEHNRLYWYRQTLGQGPEFLTYFQNEAQLEKSRLLSDRFSAERPKGSFSTLEIQRTEQGDSAMYLCASSFLSFGSHSGNTIYFGEGSWLTVV.

This sequence joins TRBV11-2 and TRBJ1-2; 7 bases match TRBD1. From germline, CDR1 is SGHAT and CDR2 FQNNGV. V was pared by 1 base and J by 2 bases, with 1 base of the junction left unmatched. The CDR3 length is 14 residues. The CDR3 protein is CASSLGTGNYGYTF. The CDR3 DNA reads TGTGCCAGCAGCTTAGGGACAGGAAACTATGGCTACACCTTC.

This chain connects TRBV19 to TRBJ2-7, with 7 bases matching TRBD1. V was pared by 1 base and J by 7 bases, with 7 bases of the junction left unmatched. This CDR3 is built from 14 residues. Germline V gene lookup returns CDR1 LNHDA and CDR2 SQIVND (reference sequence). In nucleotides, the CDR3 is TGTGCCAGTAGTATAGCTAGGACAGGAGAAGAGCAGTACTTC. Protein product: CASSIARTGEEQYF.